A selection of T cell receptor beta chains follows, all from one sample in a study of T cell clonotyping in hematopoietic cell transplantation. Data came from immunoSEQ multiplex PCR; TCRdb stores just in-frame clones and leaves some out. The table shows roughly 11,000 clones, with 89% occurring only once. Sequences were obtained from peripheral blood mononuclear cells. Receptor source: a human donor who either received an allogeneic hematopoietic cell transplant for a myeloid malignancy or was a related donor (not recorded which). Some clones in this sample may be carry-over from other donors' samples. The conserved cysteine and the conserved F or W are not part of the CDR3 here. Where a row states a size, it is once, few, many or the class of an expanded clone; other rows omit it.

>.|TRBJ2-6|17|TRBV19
ASSISFQGYSSGANVLT
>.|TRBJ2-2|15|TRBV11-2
ASSGGKGQGKAGELF
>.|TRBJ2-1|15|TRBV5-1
ASSFSLSGTGGNEQF
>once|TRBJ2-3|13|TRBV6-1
ASSAQGYLPDTQY
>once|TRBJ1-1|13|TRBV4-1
ASSQDSSGWPEAF
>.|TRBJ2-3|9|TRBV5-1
ASSQADTQY
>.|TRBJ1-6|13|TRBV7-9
ASSEDRGDNSPLH
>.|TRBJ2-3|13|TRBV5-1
ASSLLGAGTDTQY
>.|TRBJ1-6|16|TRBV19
ASTEEGQGRGYNSPLH
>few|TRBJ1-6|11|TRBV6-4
ASSETDNSPLH
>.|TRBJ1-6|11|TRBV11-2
ASSSSYNSPLH
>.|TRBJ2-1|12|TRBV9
ASSVEGLGDEQF
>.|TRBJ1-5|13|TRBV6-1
ASRALLGGGQPQH
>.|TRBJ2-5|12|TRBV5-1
ASSPEGGRETQY
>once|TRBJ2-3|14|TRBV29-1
SVEPVAGGLTDTQY
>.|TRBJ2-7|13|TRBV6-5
ASRMGVSPTNEQY
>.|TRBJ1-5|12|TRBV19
ASSMTGMNQPQH
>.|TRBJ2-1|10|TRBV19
ASSIMGGEQF
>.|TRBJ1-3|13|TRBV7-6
ASSPGQVSGNTIY
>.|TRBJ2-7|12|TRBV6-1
ASSDRQGGYEQY
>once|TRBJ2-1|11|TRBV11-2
ASSFRQGNEQF
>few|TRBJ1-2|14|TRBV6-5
ASSYSGFPAPYGYT
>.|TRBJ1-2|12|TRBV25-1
ASSELRTNYGYT
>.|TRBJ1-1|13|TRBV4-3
ASSQSRGSFTEAF
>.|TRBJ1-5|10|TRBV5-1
ASSLEGEPQH